This section outlines one T cell receptor (beta chain) sequence together with its context. Its antigen is as yet unknown. This record comes from a study of radiotherapy plus CTLA-4 blockade in lung cancer. Study as a whole: An objective response was seen in roughly 20% of patients, and disease control in around 33%.

V dropped 1 base and J dropped 0 bases, with 7 bases sitting between them. Germline V gene lookup returns CDR1 KGHSH and CDR2 LQKENI. This CDR3 spans 15 amino acids. Study-wide findings and caveats: TCR clones originating in tumors grew in number in blood after radiotherapy plus ipilimumab. Interferon-beta and early blood T cell clone dynamics reportedly predicted response best.

Those patients who had chemo-refractory metastatic non-small-cell lung cancer were given focal radiation along with CTLA-4 blockade through ipilimumab. TCRdb keeps only in-frame clones here, not all; method: immunoSEQ multiplex PCR. The sample holds about 80,000 clones, approximately 83% seen once. This specimen was peripheral blood, taken from a patient treated with radiotherapy plus ipilimumab. The rearrangement joins TRBV18 to TRBJ1-3; D not certain. The receptor's source is a human donor with non-small cell lung cancer who had a partial response to radiotherapy plus ipilimumab. CDR3 in DNA: TGTGCCAGCTCACCACAGCAGGCCTCTGGAAACACCATATATTTT. This sequence encodes CASSPQQASGNTIYF. Filled out from reference TRBV18 and TRBJ1-3, the complete variable domain reads NAGVMQNPRHLVRRRGQEARLRCSPMKGHSHVYWYRQLPEEGLKFMVYLQKENIIDESGMPKERFSAEFPKEGPSILRIQQVVRGDSAAYFCASSPQQASGNTIYFGEGSWLTVV.